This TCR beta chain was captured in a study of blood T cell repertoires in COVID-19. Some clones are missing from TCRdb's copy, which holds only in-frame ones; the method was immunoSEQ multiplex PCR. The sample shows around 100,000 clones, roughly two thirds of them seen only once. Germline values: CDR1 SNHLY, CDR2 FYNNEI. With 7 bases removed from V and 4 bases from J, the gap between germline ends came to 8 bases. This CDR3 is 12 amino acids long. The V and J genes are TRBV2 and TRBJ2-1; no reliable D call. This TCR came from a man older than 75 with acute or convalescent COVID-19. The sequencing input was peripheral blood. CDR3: CASTRLYNEQFF. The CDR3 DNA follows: TGTGCCAGCACCAGGTTGTACAATGAGCAGTTCTTC.